This T cell receptor beta chain was observed in a study of cytotoxic CD8 clonotypes in ibrutinib-treated CLL. Study-level information: Across the patients, 10 to 12 were relapsed/refractory, 15 treatment-naive and around 18 IGHV unmutated. Responses: about 25 partial, 2 complete; after median around 64 months, 14 stayed remitted, approximately twelve progressed. Study-wide results and limits: Baseline levels were approached again at progression, after clonality had risen at ibrutinib response.

The assay was immunoSEQ multiplex PCR, and TCRdb's table has in-frame clones only and misses some. The sample has 43,000 or so clones; 65% are singletons. Germline assignment: CDR1 SGHRS and CDR2 YFSETQ. CDR3 length equals 16 residues. Losses at the gene ends were 4 bases for V and 1 base for J; bases not matched to a gene: 3. Genomic DNA (about 2 micrograms) was obtained from cryopreserved PBMCs for construction of TCR beta libraries. This clone was counted a few times. Its antigen is not known. Sequences were derived from PBMCs, sampled after 24 months of ibrutinib treatment. The clonotype originates from a human donor with chronic lymphocytic leukemia. This sequence joins TRBV5-1 and TRBJ2-3; 13 nucleotides match TRBD2. Here the CDR3 reads CASSPTSGRGTDTQYF. CDR3 nucleotide sequence: TGCGCCAGCAGCCCCACTAGCGGGAGGGGCACAGATACGCAGTATTTT. The variable domain in full, completed from reference TRBV5-1 and TRBJ2-3, reads KAGVTQTPRYLIKTRGQQVTLSCSPISGHRSVSWYQQTPGQGLQFLFEYFSETQRNKGNFPGRFSGRQFSNSRSEMNVSTLELGDSALYLCASSPTSGRGTDTQYFGPGTRLTVL.